Listed below are T cell receptor beta chains from one sample, sequenced in a study of blood T cells in healthy people across ages. TCRdb reanalysed the 5' RACE reads using MiXCR and keeps one entry per CDR3 protein. The table shows hundreds of thousands of distinct CDR3 sequences, with about 50% occurring only once. Sequenced: blood. The source of these receptors is an elderly woman in good health. Both conserved end residues are part of each CDR3. The D gene is left open where the match is weak. Some rows have no size entry. The others give once, few or many, or a class for an expanded clone.

CDR3nt	CDR3aa	j_gene	d_gene	v_gene	abundance
TGTGCCAGCAGCCGGCTAGCGGGAGGGTCCGAGCAGTACTTC	CASSRLAGGSEQYF	TRBJ2-7	TRBD2	TRBV7-2	NA
TGTGCCAGCAGTGAAGGGGTGAACACTGAAGCTTTCTTT	CASSEGVNTEAFF	TRBJ1-1	NA	TRBV6-1	NA
TGTGCCAGCAGCTTAAACAGGGGAGGGGACGAGCAGTACTTC	CASSLNRGGDEQYF	TRBJ2-7	NA	TRBV7-2	NA
TGTGCCAGCAGTGAACGACGGGGAACAGATACGCAGTATTTT	CASSERRGTDTQYF	TRBJ2-3	NA	TRBV2	NA
TGCGCCAGCAGTATCGGGACTGGTGAGCAGTTCTTC	CASSIGTGEQFF	TRBJ2-1	NA	TRBV10-2	many
TGTGCCTGGAGCCCCGGGACAGGACGGGACGATGAGCAGTACTTC	CAWSPGTGRDDEQYF	TRBJ2-5	TRBD1	TRBV30	NA
TGTGCCAGCACCGCGACCTGGATAGGGCCCCAGCATTTT	CASTATWIGPQHF	TRBJ1-5	NA	TRBV7-9	NA
TGTGCCAGCACGAGCAGTACCTACGAGCAGTACTTC	CASTSSTYEQYF	TRBJ2-7	NA	TRBV6-6	once
TGTGCCAGCAGTTTAATGGGGGCGGTGAACACCGGGGAGCTGTTTTTT	CASSLMGAVNTGELFF	TRBJ2-2	NA	TRBV28	NA
TGCAGTGCTATAATGGCATCCTCCCACAATGAGCAGTTCTTC	CSAIMASSHNEQFF	TRBJ2-1	NA	TRBV20-1	NA
TGTGCCAGCACGATACGGACAGGGAATAACTATGGCTACACCTTC	CASTIRTGNNYGYTF	TRBJ1-2	TRBD1	TRBV2	many
TGTGCCAGCAGCCAAGAGACTAGCGGGGGCTACGAGCAGTACTTC	CASSQETSGGYEQYF	TRBJ2-7	TRBD2	TRBV3-1	NA
TGTGCCAGCAGCTTAACCCAGCGGGAGAGGAGTGAGCAGTTCTTC	CASSLTQRERSEQFF	TRBJ2-1	TRBD2	TRBV11-1	NA
TGCGCCAGCAGCTTCGGCGCAGGGGGCTATGGCTACACCTTC	CASSFGAGGYGYTF	TRBJ1-2	TRBD1	TRBV5-1	NA
TGTGCCACCAGTGACCAAGACGACAGGGGTAGTAATGAGCAGTTCTTC	CATSDQDDRGSNEQFF	TRBJ2-1	TRBD1	TRBV24-1	few
TGCAGCGTCTCACAGGGAGGAGGTCAGCCCCAGCATTTT	CSVSQGGGQPQHF	TRBJ1-5	NA	TRBV29-1	many
TGTGCCAGCAGTCCCGACAGGGTTTACAATGAGCAGTTCTTC	CASSPDRVYNEQFF	TRBJ2-1	TRBD1	TRBV6-6	many
TGCGCCAGCAGCCCCGACAACAGGGGAATGAACGCTGAAGCTTTCTTT	CASSPDNRGMNAEAFF	TRBJ1-1	TRBD1	TRBV5-1	NA
TGTGCCACCAGTGACCCTACGGGACCGAACACCGGGGAGCTGTTTTTT	CATSDPTGPNTGELFF	TRBJ2-2	NA	TRBV24-1	few
TGTGCCACCAGTAGGGAGGGATTGAAGCCCCAGCATTTT	CATSREGLKPQHF	TRBJ1-5	NA	TRBV24-1	many
TGCGCCAGCAGCCAAGGGGGGACAGGGACTGTATACAATGAGCAGTTCTTC	CASSQGGTGTVYNEQFF	TRBJ2-1	TRBD1	TRBV4-3	NA
TGTGCCAGCAGCAAGGTCGGGGGGAGCACAGATACGCAGTATTTT	CASSKVGGSTDTQYF	TRBJ2-3	NA	TRBV21-1	few
TGTGCCAGCAGTTGGGATAGCGACACTGAAGCTTTCTTT	CASSWDSDTEAFF	TRBJ1-1	NA	TRBV27	NA
TGTGCCAGCACTACCATGGGGAGCACAGATACGCAGTATTTT	CASTTMGSTDTQYF	TRBJ2-3	NA	TRBV12-3/TRBV12-4	few
TGTGCCAGCTACAAGGATCTTTCCTATAATTCACCCCTCCACTTT	CASYKDLSYNSPLHF	TRBJ1-6	NA	TRBV2	NA
TGTGCCAGCAGGAATATTGCCGGGACACGAACCCGAAACACCATATATTTT	CASRNIAGTRTRNTIYF	TRBJ1-3	NA	TRBV12-3/TRBV12-4	NA
TGTGCCGTACACCGTGACGGGCCGCATGGCTACACCTTC	CAVHRDGPHGYTF	TRBJ1-2	NA	TRBV28	many
TGCAGCGTCCTACGGACTAGCGGGCAAGTAGGTGAGCAGTTCTTC	CSVLRTSGQVGEQFF	TRBJ2-1	TRBD2	TRBV29-1	NA
TGCAGTGCTTTTGACGGGACTAGTGACGTGACCCAGTACTTC	CSAFDGTSDVTQYF	TRBJ2-5	TRBD2	TRBV20-1	NA
TGTGCCAGCAGTAGGAGTACTAGCGGGCCGAGCTCCTACAATGAGCAGTACTTC	CASSRSTSGPSSYNEQYF	TRBJ2-7	TRBD2	TRBV2	few
TGTGCCAGCAGTGTTGGGACTAGCGAAACCTACGAGCAGTACTTC	CASSVGTSETYEQYF	TRBJ2-7	TRBD2	TRBV2	once
TGTGCCAGCAGTTCCGGGACACTACGTATGAAGCAGTACTTC	CASSSGTLRMKQYF	TRBJ2-5	NA	TRBV12-3/TRBV12-4	NA
TGCAGTGCTAGAGATGCCCCTATGAGGGGAAAGGGGTCGGATACGCAGTATTTT	CSARDAPMRGKGSDTQYF	TRBJ2-3	NA	TRBV20-1	many
TGTGCCATCAGACCCGGACTAAAAGAGACCCAGTACTTC	CAIRPGLKETQYF	TRBJ2-5	NA	TRBV10-3	many
TGTGCCAGCAGCCCCCCTTCGAACACCGGGGAGCTGTTTTTT	CASSPPSNTGELFF	TRBJ2-2	NA	TRBV3-1	few
TGTGCCAGCAGCTTATCCCGGGCTTTAGAGCAGTTCTTC	CASSLSRALEQFF	TRBJ2-1	NA	TRBV7-8	NA
TGTGTCAGCAGAGTCACTGGGGCCAACGTCCTGACTTTC	CVSRVTGANVLTF	TRBJ2-6	NA	TRBV27	NA